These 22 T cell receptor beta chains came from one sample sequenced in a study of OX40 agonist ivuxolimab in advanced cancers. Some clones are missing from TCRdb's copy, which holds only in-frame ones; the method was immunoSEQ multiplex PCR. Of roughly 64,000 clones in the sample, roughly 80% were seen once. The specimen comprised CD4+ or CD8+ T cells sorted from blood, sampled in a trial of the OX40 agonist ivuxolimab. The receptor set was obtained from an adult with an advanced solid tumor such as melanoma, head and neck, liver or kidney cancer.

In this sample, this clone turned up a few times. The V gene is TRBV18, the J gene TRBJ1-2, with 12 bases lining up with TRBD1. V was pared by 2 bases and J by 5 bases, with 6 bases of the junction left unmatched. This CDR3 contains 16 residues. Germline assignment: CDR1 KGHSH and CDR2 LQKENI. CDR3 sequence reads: CASSPGTGGAEYGYTF. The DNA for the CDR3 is TGTGCCAGCTCACCAGGGACAGGGGGCGCGGAATATGGCTACACCTTC.

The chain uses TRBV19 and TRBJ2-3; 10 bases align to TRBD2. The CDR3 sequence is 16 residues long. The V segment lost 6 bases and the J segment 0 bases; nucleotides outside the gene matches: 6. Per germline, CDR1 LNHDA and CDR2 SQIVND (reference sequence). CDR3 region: CASSGTSASSTDTQYF. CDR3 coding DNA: TGTGCCAGTAGCGGGACTAGCGCCTCTAGCACAGATACGCAGTATTTT.

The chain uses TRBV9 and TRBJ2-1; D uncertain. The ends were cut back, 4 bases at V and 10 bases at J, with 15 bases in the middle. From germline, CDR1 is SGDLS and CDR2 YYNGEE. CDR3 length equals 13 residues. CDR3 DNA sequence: TGTGCCAGCAGCTACTTTAAGGGCATGGAGCAGTTCTTC. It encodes CASSYFKGMEQFF.

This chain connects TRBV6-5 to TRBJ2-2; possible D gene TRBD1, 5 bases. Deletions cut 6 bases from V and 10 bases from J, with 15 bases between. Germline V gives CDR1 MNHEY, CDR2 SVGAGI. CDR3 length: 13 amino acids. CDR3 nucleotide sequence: TGTGCCAGCAGCCCAGCCGCCAGGGAGGAGCTGTTTTTT. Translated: CASSPAAREELFF.

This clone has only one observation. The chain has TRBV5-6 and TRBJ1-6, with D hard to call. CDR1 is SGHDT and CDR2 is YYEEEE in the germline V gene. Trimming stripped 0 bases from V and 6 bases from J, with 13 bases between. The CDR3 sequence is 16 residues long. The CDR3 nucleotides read TGTGCCAGCAGCTTGGTGGGGTTTTCGCGTAATTCACCCCTCCACTTT. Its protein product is CASSLVGFSRNSPLHF.

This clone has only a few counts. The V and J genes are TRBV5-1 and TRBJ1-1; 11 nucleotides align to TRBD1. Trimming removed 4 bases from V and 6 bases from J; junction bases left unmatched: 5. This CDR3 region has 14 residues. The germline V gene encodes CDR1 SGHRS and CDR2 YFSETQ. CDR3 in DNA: TGCGCCAGCAGCACCGGACAGGGGGCCCCTGAAGCTTTCTTT. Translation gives CASSTGQGAPEAFF.

The CDR3 sequence is CASSSGILRPRSYEQYF. The CDR3 DNA reads as TGTGCCAGCAGTTCCGGGATTCTCCGGCCTCGGTCCTACGAGCAGTACTTC. The rearrangement uses TRBV27 and TRBJ2-7; D might be TRBD2 (5 bases). Germline loops: CDR1 MNHEY, CDR2 SMNVEV (reference sequence). CDR3 length: 17 residues. V lost 4 bases and J 1 base, leaving 20 bases between the germline ends.

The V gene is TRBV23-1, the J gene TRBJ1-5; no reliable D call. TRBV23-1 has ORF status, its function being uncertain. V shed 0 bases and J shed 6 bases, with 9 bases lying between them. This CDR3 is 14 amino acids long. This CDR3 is CASSQSWGGQPQHF. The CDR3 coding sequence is TGCGCCAGCAGTCAATCGTGGGGAGGTCAGCCCCAGCATTTT.

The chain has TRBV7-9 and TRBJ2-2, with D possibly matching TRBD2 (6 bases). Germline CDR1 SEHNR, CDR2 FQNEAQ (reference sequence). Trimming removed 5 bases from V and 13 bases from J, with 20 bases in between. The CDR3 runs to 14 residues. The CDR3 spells CASSPRLEAGGLFF. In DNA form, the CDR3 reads TGTGCCAGCAGCCCCAGACTAGAAGCCGGAGGGCTGTTTTTT.

CDR3 residues: CASSLDSNTEAFF. The CDR3 coding sequence is TGTGCCAGCAGCTTGGACAGTAACACTGAAGCTTTCTTT. The chain couples TRBV7-6 to TRBJ1-1; D may be TRBD1 (6 bases). V dropped 3 bases and J dropped 2 bases, with 7 bases sitting between them. Looked up from germline, CDR1 is SGHVS and CDR2 is FNYEAQ. This CDR3 spans 13 amino acids.

The CDR3 nucleotides read TGTGCCAGCAGGCAACAGAAAGGGGACTACAATGAGCAGTTCTTC. This translates into CASRQQKGDYNEQFF. The chain is built from TRBV6-5 and TRBJ2-1; D perhaps matches TRBD1 (5 bases). CDR1 and CDR2 from the germline V gene are MNHEY and SVGAGI. V shed 6 bases and J shed 3 bases, with 15 bases lying between them. This CDR3 is built from 15 residues.

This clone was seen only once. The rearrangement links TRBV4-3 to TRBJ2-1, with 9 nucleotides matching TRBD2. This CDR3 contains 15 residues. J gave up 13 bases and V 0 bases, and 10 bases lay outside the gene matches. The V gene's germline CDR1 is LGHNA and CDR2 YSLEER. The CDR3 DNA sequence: TGCGCCAGCAGCCAAGAGTTCGTGGCGGGAGGGACTCAGTTCTTC. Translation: CASSQEFVAGGTQFF.

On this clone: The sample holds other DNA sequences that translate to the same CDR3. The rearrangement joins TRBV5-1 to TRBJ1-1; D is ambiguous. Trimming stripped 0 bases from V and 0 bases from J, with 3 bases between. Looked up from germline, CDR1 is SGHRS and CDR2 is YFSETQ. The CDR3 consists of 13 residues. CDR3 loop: CASSLGMNTEAFF. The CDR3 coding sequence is TGCGCCAGCAGCTTGGGAATGAACACTGAAGCTTTCTTT.

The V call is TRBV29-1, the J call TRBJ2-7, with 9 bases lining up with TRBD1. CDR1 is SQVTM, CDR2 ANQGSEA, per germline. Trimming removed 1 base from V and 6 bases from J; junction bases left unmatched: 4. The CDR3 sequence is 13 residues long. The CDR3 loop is CSVEGDRDREQYF. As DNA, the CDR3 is TGCAGCGTTGAAGGGGACAGGGATCGCGAGCAGTACTTC.

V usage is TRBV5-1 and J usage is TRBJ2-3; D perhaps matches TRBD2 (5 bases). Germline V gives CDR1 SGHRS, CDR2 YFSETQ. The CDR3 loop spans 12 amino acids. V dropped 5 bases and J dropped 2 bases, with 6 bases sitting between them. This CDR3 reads CASRDYTDTQYF. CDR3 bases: TGCGCCAGCAGAGACTACACAGATACGCAGTATTTT. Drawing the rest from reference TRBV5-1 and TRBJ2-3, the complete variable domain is KAGVTQTPRYLIKTRGQQVTLSCSPISGHRSVSWYQQTPGQGLQFLFEYFSETQRNKGNFPGRFSGRQFSNSRSEMNVSTLELGDSALYLCASRDYTDTQYFGPGTRLTVL.

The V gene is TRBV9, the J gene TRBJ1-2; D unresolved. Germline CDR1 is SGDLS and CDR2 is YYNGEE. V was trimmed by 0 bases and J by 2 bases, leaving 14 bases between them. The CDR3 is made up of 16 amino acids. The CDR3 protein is CASSVAGGRLNYGYTF. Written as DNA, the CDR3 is TGTGCCAGCAGCGTAGCTGGAGGGCGACTGAACTATGGCTACACCTTC.

The CDR3 region has the DNA TGTGCCAGCAGACTGCGGGGAGCGGGAGGGACCGGGGAGCTGTTTTTT. Its translation is CASRLRGAGGTGELFF. The rearrangement uses TRBV6-6 and TRBJ2-2; 10 positions agree with TRBD2. The CDR3 contains 16 residues. Germline values: CDR1 MNHNY, CDR2 SVGAGI (reference sequence). The junction had 9 bases not matched to a gene; V was cut back by 6 bases and J by 5 bases.

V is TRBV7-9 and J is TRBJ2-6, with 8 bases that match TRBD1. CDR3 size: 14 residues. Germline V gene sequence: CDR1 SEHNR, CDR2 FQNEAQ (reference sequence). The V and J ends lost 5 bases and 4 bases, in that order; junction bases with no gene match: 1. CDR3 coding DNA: TGTGCCAGCAGCCAGGGGGCCGGGGCCAACGTCCTGACTTTC. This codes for CASSQGAGANVLTF.

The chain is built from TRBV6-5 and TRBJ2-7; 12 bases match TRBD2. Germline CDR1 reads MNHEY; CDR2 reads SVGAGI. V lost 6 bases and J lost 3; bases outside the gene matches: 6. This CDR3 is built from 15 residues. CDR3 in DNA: TGTGCCAGCAGCCTAGCGGGGGGGACCCTCTACGAGCAGTACTTC. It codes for CASSLAGGTLYEQYF.

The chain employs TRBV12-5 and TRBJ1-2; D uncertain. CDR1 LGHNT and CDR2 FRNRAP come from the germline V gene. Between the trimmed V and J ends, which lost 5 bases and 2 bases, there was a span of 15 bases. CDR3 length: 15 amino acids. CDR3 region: CASGPSGFLNYGYTF. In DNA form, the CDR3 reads TGTGCTAGTGGTCCTTCTGGGTTTTTAAACTATGGCTACACCTTC.

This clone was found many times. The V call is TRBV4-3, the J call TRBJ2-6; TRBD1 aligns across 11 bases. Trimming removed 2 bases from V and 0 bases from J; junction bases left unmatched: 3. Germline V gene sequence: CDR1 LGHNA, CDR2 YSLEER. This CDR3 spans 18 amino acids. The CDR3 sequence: CASSQWTGGSSGANVLTF. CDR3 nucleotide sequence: TGCGCCAGCAGCCAATGGACAGGGGGCAGCTCTGGGGCCAACGTCCTGACTTTC.

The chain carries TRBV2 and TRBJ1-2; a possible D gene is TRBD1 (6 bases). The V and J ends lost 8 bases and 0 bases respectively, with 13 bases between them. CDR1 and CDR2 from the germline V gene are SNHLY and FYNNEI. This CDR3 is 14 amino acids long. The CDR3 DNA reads TGTGCCAGCGGATCCCAGGGGACTAACTATGGCTACACCTTC. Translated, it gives CASGSQGTNYGYTF.